These 30 T cell receptor beta chains came from one sample sequenced in a study of T cells after posttransplantation cyclophosphamide (dated by TCRdb to the mid-2010s). The library relied on the immunoSEQ multiplex PCR assay. TCRdb took over this immuneACCESS table, retaining in-frame rearrangements with V and J assigned. Such tables are incomplete; in checked studies, under half of the missing clones stem from an unresolved V gene, and the remainder is unexplained. The sample has around 28,000 clones on record, with no singletons. The ten top clones hold about 2.5% of the sample. Sequencing input: PBMCs. These receptors were obtained from a woman in her sixties in good health, CMV-negative, and a related stem cell transplant donor.

This clone has just a few counts. This chain uses TRBV6-2 or TRBV6-3 with TRBJ2-5; no clear D. The CDR3 runs 13 residues. The V end lost 4 bases, the J end lost 5 bases, and 11 bases lay between the germline ends. Germline V CDR1 and CDR2: MNHEY, SVGEGT. The CDR3 protein is CASSLGLWETQYF. The CDR3 nucleotides read TGTGCCAGCAGTTTAGGGTTGTGGGAGACCCAGTACTTC.

The sample holds many counts of this clone. The rearrangement links TRBV7-9 to TRBJ2-1, with D possibly being TRBD2 (6 bases). Trimming took off 4 bases at V and 3 bases at J, with 16 bases between the two ends. Germline CDR1 and CDR2: SEHNR and FQNEAQ (reference sequence). The CDR3 has 16 residues. CDR3 amino acids: CASSSPGLRNYNEQFF. The CDR3 DNA follows: TGTGCCAGCAGCTCCCCGGGACTCCGGAACTACAATGAGCAGTTCTTC.

Ten or more counts support this clone. The rearrangement links TRBV27 to TRBJ1-3; tentative D call: TRBD1 (6 bases). V lost 5 bases to trimming and J lost 3 bases, with 17 bases between them. This CDR3 region has 16 residues. CDR1 is MNHEY, CDR2 SMNVEV, per germline (reference sequence). CDR3 bases: TGTGCCAGCAGTCCCGACGAAGGGGGAAATGGAAACACCATATATTTT. Its protein is CASSPDEGGNGNTIYF.

This clone came up many times. CDR3 coding DNA: TGTGCCAGACTAGACAGGGCGACGAACACTGAAGCTTTCTTT. Translation: CARLDRATNTEAFF. The chain has TRBV24-1 and TRBJ1-1; 7 positions match TRBD1. Germline V gene sequence: CDR1 KGHDR, CDR2 SFDVKD. V lost 11 bases and J lost 1; bases outside the gene matches: 9. The CDR3 is 14 amino acids.

The sample holds a few counts of this clone. The chain has TRBV30 and TRBJ2-2; no reliable D call. CDR1 is GTSNPN, CDR2 SVGIG, per germline (reference sequence). The CDR3 sequence is 15 residues long. Trimming stripped 3 bases from V and 5 bases from J, with 16 bases between. In DNA, the CDR3 is TGTGCCTGGAGCACACCCCGGCTCAGGACCGGGGAGCTGTTTTTT. Translating gives CAWSTPRLRTGELFF. The full variable domain, its missing parts supplied by reference TRBV30 and TRBJ2-2, is SQTIHQWPATLVQPVGSPLSLECTVEGTSNPNLYWYRQAAGRGLQLLFYSVGIGQISSEVPQNLSASRPQDRQFILSSKKLLLSDSGFYLCAWSTPRLRTGELFFGEGSRLTVL.

This clone was detected ten times or more. This chain uses TRBV28 with TRBJ2-1, with 12 nucleotides matching TRBD2. Germline loops: CDR1 MDHEN, CDR2 SYDVKM. This CDR3 spans 18 amino acids. V lost 4 bases, J lost 3 bases, and 10 bases stayed unmatched. In DNA form, the CDR3 reads TGTGCCAGCAGTTCACTAGCGGGGGGAACTTTAGGCTACAATGAGCAGTTCTTC. This codes for CASSSLAGGTLGYNEQFF.

This clone was observed many times. This rearrangement joins TRBV7-9 to TRBJ2-5, with 13 bases matching TRBD2. CDR1 and CDR2 from the germline V gene are SEHNR and FQNEAQ (reference sequence). This CDR3 is built from 15 residues. Trimming took 5 bases from V and 4 from J; bases not matched to a gene: 4. The DNA of the CDR3 is TGTGCCAGCAGCCTCGGACTAGCGGGAGCAGAGACCCAGTACTTC. It translates to CASSLGLAGAETQYF. Combining the CDR3 with reference TRBV7-9 and TRBJ2-5 gives the whole variable domain DTGVSQNPRHKITKRGQNVTFRCDPISEHNRLYWYRQTLGQGPEFLTYFQNEAQLEKSRLLSDRFSAERPKGSFSTLEIQRTEQGDSAMYLCASSLGLAGAETQYFGPGTRLLVL.

The table lists this clone with many counts. The chain employs TRBV18 and TRBJ2-5; D call uncertain. V was clipped by 2 bases and J by 2 bases, with 18 bases between them. The CDR3 runs to 17 residues. Germline loops: CDR1 KGHSH, CDR2 LQKENI. The CDR3 sequence is CASSPYPVDSPQETQYF. For the CDR3, the DNA is TGTGCCAGCTCACCATATCCTGTCGACTCTCCACAAGAGACCCAGTACTTC.

At least ten counts were recorded for this clone. The genes are TRBV4-1 and TRBJ2-1, with D tentatively TRBD2 (6 bases). V was pared by 3 bases and J by 5 bases, with 11 bases between. From germline, CDR1 is MGHRA and CDR2 YSYEKL. The CDR3 sequence is 14 residues long. The CDR3 protein is CASSHRGEDNEQFF. CDR3 nucleotide sequence: TGCGCCAGCAGCCATCGCGGGGAGGACAATGAGCAGTTCTTC.

This clone was detected ten times or more. This chain connects TRBV18 to TRBJ1-3; 7 bases agree with TRBD1. J gave up 3 bases and V 3 bases, and 5 bases lay outside the gene matches. The germline CDR1 and CDR2 sequences are KGHSH and LQKENI. This CDR3 contains 15 residues. The DNA of the CDR3 is TGTGCCAGCTCACCGATGCAGGGGGGTGGAAACACCATATATTTT. This gives the protein CASSPMQGGGNTIYF.

The chain joins TRBV11-2 to TRBJ1-2, with D possibly TRBD1 on 5 matching bases. Germline CDR1 and CDR2: SGHAT and FQNNGV. CDR3 length: 14 residues. The germline V and J ends were trimmed by 1 base and 8 bases, with 14 bases remaining between them. The CDR3 loop reads CASSLVAGSEGYTF. For the CDR3, the DNA is TGTGCCAGCAGCTTAGTGGCAGGGTCGGAAGGCTACACCTTC.

This clone was counted at least ten times. The rearrangement joins TRBV5-4 to TRBJ1-1; D is undetermined. V gave up 7 bases and J gave up 2 bases, with 12 bases separating them. This CDR3 is built from 13 residues. Germline V gene sequence: CDR1 SGHNT, CDR2 YYREEE (reference sequence). CDR3 DNA sequence: TGTGCCAGCCATCCAGCGTCAAACACTGAAGCTTTCTTT. Encoded protein: CASHPASNTEAFF.

This clone was detected many times. The chain joins TRBV27 to TRBJ1-1, with D perhaps matching TRBD1 (5 bases). Trimming removed 2 bases from V and 2 bases from J, with 6 bases in between. In germline, CDR1 is MNHEY, CDR2 SMNVEV (reference sequence). The CDR3 extends over 13 amino acids. The CDR3 DNA follows: TGTGCCAGCAGTTTAGACAGCAACACTGAAGCTTTCTTT. Encoded protein: CASSLDSNTEAFF.

The rearrangement uses TRBV27 and TRBJ1-6, with a weak D call TRBD1 (5 bases). CDR3 length equals 18 residues. V was cut by 6 bases and J by 2 bases, with 20 bases left in between. Germline lookup yields CDR1 MNHEY and CDR2 SMNVEV (reference sequence). Here the CDR3 DNA reads TGTGCCAGCAGCCGGGTCCCACTCCAGGGAACCTATAATTCACCCCTCCACTTT. This codes for CASSRVPLQGTYNSPLHF.

The rearrangement links TRBV12-3 or TRBV12-4 to TRBJ2-3, with D unresolved. The V end lost 1 base, the J end lost 9 bases, and 8 bases lay between the germline ends. This CDR3 has 12 residues. This CDR3 reads CASSLVSPTQYF. The CDR3 DNA sequence: TGTGCCAGCAGTTTAGTCTCCCCCACGCAGTATTTT.

This clone showed up many times. The V gene is TRBV28, the J gene TRBJ2-7; 7 positions match TRBD1. CDR1 is MDHEN, CDR2 SYDVKM, per germline. V was pared by 6 bases and J by 4 bases, with 6 bases of the junction left unmatched. The CDR3 runs 13 residues. The CDR3 sequence is CASRNPRGYEQYF. The CDR3 region has the DNA TGTGCCAGCAGAAATCCCAGGGGGTACGAGCAGTACTTC.

V usage is TRBV9 and J usage is TRBJ2-7; tentatively, D is TRBD2 (6 bases). This CDR3 has 12 amino acids. The V end was cut by 0 bases, the J end by 5 bases, with 6 bases between. Germline CDR1 and CDR2: SGDLS and YYNGEE. CDR3: CASSVGGDEQYF. The CDR3 DNA reads TGTGCCAGCAGCGTAGGCGGGGACGAGCAGTACTTC.

In this sample, this clone turned up many times. The chain has TRBV19 and TRBJ2-7, with D unresolved. Trimming stripped 3 bases from V and 1 base from J, with 7 bases between. Germline V gene lookup returns CDR1 LNHDA and CDR2 SQIVND (reference sequence). The CDR3 extends over 13 amino acids. The DNA of the CDR3 is TGTGCCAGTAGTATTTACACATCCTACGAGCAGTACTTC. Translated: CASSIYTSYEQYF.

In its sample, this clone was seen many times. The chain combines TRBV6-2 or TRBV6-3 with TRBJ1-4; D call uncertain. With 6 bases removed from V and 0 bases from J, the gap between germline ends came to 8 bases. Per the germline V gene, CDR1 is MNHEY and CDR2 is SVGEGT. CDR3 length equals 14 residues. CDR3 nucleotides: TGTGCCAGCAGCTGGCTCGCAACTAATGAAAAACTGTTTTTT. It yields the protein CASSWLATNEKLFF.

This clone was counted many times. V gene TRBV27 combines with J gene TRBJ2-1, with 11 nucleotides matching TRBD2. The CDR3 runs to 15 residues. CDR1 is MNHEY and CDR2 is SMNVEV in the germline V gene (reference sequence). V gave up 2 bases and J gave up 9 bases; unmatched junction bases: 6. The CDR3 is CASSLGTSGQVEQFF. The CDR3 bases are TGTGCCAGCAGTTTAGGGACTAGCGGCCAGGTTGAGCAGTTCTTC.

This clone was counted many times. V usage is TRBV6-1 and J usage is TRBJ1-5, with 8 positions matching TRBD1. From germline, CDR1 is MNHNS and CDR2 SASEGT. V shed 6 bases and J 5 bases; nucleotides not matched to a gene: 6. The CDR3 has 14 residues. The CDR3 sequence: CASSWTGLYQPQHF. CDR3 coding DNA: TGTGCCAGCAGCTGGACAGGGTTATATCAGCCCCAGCATTTT.

This clone was counted ten times or more. Sequence at one end of the junction differs from germline and may be a read error. The V call is TRBV5-1, the J call TRBJ2-2; TRBD2 matches at 12 bases. The CDR3 loop spans 16 amino acids. Germline CDR1 reads SGHRS; CDR2 reads YFSETQ. The CDR3, as DNA: TGCGCCAGCACCTTGACTAGCGGGAGCCACACCGGGGAGCTGTTTTTT. Translating it yields CASTLTSGSHTGELFF.

Many counts were recorded for this clone. This sequence joins TRBV6-2 or TRBV6-3 and TRBJ2-3, with D perhaps matching TRBD1 (5 bases). Trimming took off 8 bases at V and 6 bases at J, with 9 bases between the two ends. The CDR3 extends over 11 amino acids. Germline CDR1 is MNHEY and CDR2 is SVGEGT. CDR3 bases: TGTGCCAGCGCCTCAGGGGATACGCAGTATTTT. As protein: CASASGDTQYF.

In its sample, this clone was seen many times. The V call is TRBV10-3, the J call TRBJ1-6, with a weak D call TRBD1 (6 bases). With 9 bases removed from V and 9 bases from J, the gap between germline ends came to 15 bases. The CDR3 consists of 13 residues. Looked up from germline, CDR1 is ENHRY and CDR2 is SYGVKD. This chain's CDR3 is CAMSSGEGSPLHF. CDR3 nucleotides: TGTGCCATGTCCTCAGGGGAAGGTTCACCCCTCCACTTT.

Ten or more counts support this clone. V usage is TRBV6-6 and J usage is TRBJ2-1; 10 nucleotides match TRBD2. Germline trimming cut 6 bases from V and 10 bases from J; bases unmatched to any gene: 12. The germline V gene encodes CDR1 MNHNY and CDR2 SVGAGI (reference sequence). The CDR3 is 15 residues long. CDR3 sequence reads: CASSPTSGALGEQFF. The CDR3, as DNA: TGTGCCAGCAGCCCTACTAGCGGGGCCTTGGGGGAGCAGTTCTTC.

The J gene is TRBJ1-5, the V gene TRBV5-5; 8 bases fit TRBD1. This CDR3 has 15 amino acids. Germline V lookup: CDR1 SGHKS, CDR2 YYEKEE (reference sequence). Germline trimming cut 2 bases from V and 7 bases from J; bases unmatched to any gene: 8. CDR3 sequence: CASSLEDRVNQPQHF. The CDR3 DNA reads TGTGCCAGCAGCTTAGAGGACAGGGTTAACCAGCCCCAGCATTTT. The complete variable domain, with remaining parts taken from reference TRBV5-5 and TRBJ1-5, reads DAGVTQSPTHLIKTRGQQVTLRCSPISGHKSVSWYQQVLGQGPQFIFQYYEKEERGRGNFPDRFSARQFPNYSSELNVNALLLGDSALYLCASSLEDRVNQPQHFGDGTRLSIL.

A few counts support this clone. The J gene is TRBJ1-5, the V gene TRBV30; a weak D match, TRBD1 (5 bases). The germline V gene has CDR1 GTSNPN and CDR2 SVGIG (reference sequence). Trimming took 7 bases from V and 0 from J, leaving 10 bases between them. This CDR3 has 13 residues. The CDR3 sequence: CASAGDSNQPQHF. CDR3 sequence (DNA): TGTGCCTCAGCGGGGGATAGCAATCAGCCCCAGCATTTT. The entire variable domain, with the rest obtained from reference TRBV30 and TRBJ1-5, is as follows: SQTIHQWPATLVQPVGSPLSLECTVEGTSNPNLYWYRQAAGRGLQLLFYSVGIGQISSEVPQNLSASRPQDRQFILSSKKLLLSDSGFYLCASAGDSNQPQHFGDGTRLSIL.

The chain recombines TRBV29-1 with TRBJ1-1; 8 bases agree with TRBD1. The germline V gene encodes CDR1 SQVTM and CDR2 ANQGSEA. CDR3 size: 15 residues. Trimming removed 1 base from V and 0 bases from J; junction bases left unmatched: 4. The CDR3 DNA reads TGCAGCGTTGAAGCGTCGACAGGGGTGAACACTGAAGCTTTCTTT. Protein: CSVEASTGVNTEAFF.

This clone came up many times. The J gene is TRBJ1-2, the V gene TRBV7-2; D is perhaps TRBD1 (6 bases). V gave up 4 bases and J gave up 0 bases, with 12 bases separating them. This CDR3 comprises 15 residues. Looked up from germline, CDR1 is SGHTA and CDR2 is FQGNSA. This CDR3 reads CASSSGQYSNYGYTF. The CDR3 bases are TGTGCCAGCAGCTCCGGACAGTATTCTAACTATGGCTACACCTTC.

This clone occurred a few times. J is TRBJ2-7 and V is TRBV6-5, with 10 bases matching TRBD1. J lost 5 bases, V lost 2 bases, and 6 bases had no gene match. The V gene's germline CDR1 is MNHEY and CDR2 SVGAGI. This CDR3 contains 15 residues. The CDR3 DNA is TGTGCCAGCAGTTACCTTCGGGACAGGGGCCACGAGCAGTACTTC. This gives the protein CASSYLRDRGHEQYF.